This T cell receptor (beta chain) was retrieved from a study of cytomegalovirus exposure and HLA in healthy donors. Donors were drawn from the approximately 130-subject validation cohort, separate from the approximately 640-subject first cohort. The CDR3 loop spans 12 amino acids. Germline assignment: CDR1 MDHEN and CDR2 SYDVKM. V gave up 6 bases and J gave up 5 bases, with 11 bases separating them. The method was immunoSEQ multiplex PCR; TCRdb's version includes in-frame clones alone and lacks a portion of them. This table holds about 250,000 clones, roughly 84% found once. Sequencing input: PBMCs. The rearrangement links TRBV28 to TRBJ2-7; D call uncertain. The clonotype was recovered from a man between 18 and 29 years old in good health and CMV-seropositive. CDR3 residues: CASRYFGNEQYF. CDR3 DNA: TGTGCCAGCAGGTATTTTGGGAACGAGCAGTACTTC.